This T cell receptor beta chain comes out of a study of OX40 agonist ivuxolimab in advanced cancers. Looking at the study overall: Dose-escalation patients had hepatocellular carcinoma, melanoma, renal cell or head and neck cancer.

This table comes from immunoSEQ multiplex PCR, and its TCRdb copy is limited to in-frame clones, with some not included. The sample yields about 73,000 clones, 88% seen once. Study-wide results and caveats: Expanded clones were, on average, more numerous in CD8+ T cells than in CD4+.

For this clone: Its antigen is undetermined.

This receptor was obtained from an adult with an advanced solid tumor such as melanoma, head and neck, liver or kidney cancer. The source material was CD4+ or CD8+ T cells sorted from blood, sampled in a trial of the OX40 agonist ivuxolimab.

This CDR3 is CASSSGLAGNRAEQFF. For the CDR3, the DNA is TGTGCCAGCAGTTCAGGGCTAGCGGGAAATCGGGCTGAGCAGTTCTTC. The chain combines TRBV6-5 with TRBJ2-1, with 9 bases that match TRBD2. CDR3 length: 16 amino acids. Germline CDR1 reads MNHEY; CDR2 reads SVGAGI. With 4 bases clipped from V and 9 bases from J, the junction kept 13 bases outside the gene matches.